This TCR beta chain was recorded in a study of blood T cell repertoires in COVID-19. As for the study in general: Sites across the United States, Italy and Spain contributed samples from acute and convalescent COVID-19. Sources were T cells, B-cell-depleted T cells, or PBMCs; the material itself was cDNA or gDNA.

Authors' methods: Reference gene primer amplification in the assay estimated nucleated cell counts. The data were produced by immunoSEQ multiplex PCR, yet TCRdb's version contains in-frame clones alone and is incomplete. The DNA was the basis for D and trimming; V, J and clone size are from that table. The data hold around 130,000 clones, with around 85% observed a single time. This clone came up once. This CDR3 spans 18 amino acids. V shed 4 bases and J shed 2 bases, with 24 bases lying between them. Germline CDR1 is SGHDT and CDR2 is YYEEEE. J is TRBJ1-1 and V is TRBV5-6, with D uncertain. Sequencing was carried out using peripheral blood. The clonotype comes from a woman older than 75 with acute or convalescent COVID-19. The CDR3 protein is CASSRIGANGRYNTEAFF. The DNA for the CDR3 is TGTGCCAGCAGCCGTATTGGTGCTAATGGGAGATACAACACTGAAGCTTTCTTT.